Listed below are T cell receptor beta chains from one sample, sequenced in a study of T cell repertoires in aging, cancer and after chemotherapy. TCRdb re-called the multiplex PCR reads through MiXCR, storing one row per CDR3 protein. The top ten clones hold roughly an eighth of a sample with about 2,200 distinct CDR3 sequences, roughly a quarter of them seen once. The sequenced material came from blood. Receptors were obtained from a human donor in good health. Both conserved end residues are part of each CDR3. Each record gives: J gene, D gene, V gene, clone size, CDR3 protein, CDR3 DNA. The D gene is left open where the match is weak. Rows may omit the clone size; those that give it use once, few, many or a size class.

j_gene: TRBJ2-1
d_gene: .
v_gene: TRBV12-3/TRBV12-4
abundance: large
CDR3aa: CASSSGSEQFF
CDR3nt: TGTGCCAGCAGTTCAGGGTCAGAGCAGTTCTTC

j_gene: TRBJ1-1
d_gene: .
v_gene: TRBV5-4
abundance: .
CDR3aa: CASSVGSPLRTEAFF
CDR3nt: TGTGCCAGCAGCGTAGGGTCTCCCTTGCGGACTGAAGCTTTCTTT

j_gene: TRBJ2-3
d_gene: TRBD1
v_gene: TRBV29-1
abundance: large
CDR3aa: CSVDRGSDTQYF
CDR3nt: TGCAGCGTCGACAGGGGGTCAGATACGCAGTATTTT

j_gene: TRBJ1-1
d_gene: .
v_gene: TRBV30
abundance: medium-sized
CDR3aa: CAWDRGETEAFF
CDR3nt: TGTGCCTGGGATCGGGGGGAGACTGAAGCTTTCTTT

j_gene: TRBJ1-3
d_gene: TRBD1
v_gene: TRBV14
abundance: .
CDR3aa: CASSQDWTGGNTIYF
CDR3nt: TGTGCCAGCAGCCAAGATTGGACAGGCGGAAACACCATATATTTT

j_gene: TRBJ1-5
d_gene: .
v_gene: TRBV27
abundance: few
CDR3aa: CASAPTGLPSYNQPQHF
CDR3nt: TGTGCCAGCGCCCCTACGGGCCTCCCTTCATACAATCAGCCCCAGCATTTT

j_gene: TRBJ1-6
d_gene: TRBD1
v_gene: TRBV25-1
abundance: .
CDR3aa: CASSEQGQSSYNSPLHF
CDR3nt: TGTGCCAGCAGTGAGCAGGGACAGAGCTCCTATAATTCACCCCTCCACTTT

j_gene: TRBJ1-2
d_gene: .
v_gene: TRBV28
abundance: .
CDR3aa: CASSLVGVGGYTF
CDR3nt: TGTGCCAGCAGTTTAGTAGGGGTAGGCGGCTACACCTTC

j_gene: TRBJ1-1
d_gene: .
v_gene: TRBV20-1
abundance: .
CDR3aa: CSARRTGLTEAFF
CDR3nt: TGCAGTGCTAGAAGAACAGGGTTGACTGAAGCTTTCTTT

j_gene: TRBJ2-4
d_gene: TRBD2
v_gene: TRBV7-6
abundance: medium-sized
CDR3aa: CASSLAWASGGASGDIQYF
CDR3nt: TGTGCCAGCAGCTTAGCGTGGGCTAGCGGGGGGGCCTCGGGCGACATTCAGTACTTC

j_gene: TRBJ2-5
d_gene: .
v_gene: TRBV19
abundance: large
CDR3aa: CASSFGGGAAETQYF
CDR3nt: TGTGCCAGTAGTTTTGGAGGCGGGGCGGCAGAGACCCAGTACTTC

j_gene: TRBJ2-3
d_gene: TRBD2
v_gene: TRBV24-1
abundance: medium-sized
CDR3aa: CATAGQGRSGADTQYF
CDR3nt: TGTGCCACCGCTGGGCAGGGAAGGAGCGGGGCAGATACGCAGTATTTT

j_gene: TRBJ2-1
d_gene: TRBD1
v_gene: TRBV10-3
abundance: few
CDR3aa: CAISVPGTAYNEQFF
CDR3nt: TGTGCCATCAGTGTCCCCGGGACAGCCTACAATGAGCAGTTCTTC

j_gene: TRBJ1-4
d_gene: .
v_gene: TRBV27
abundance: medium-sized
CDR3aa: CASSDSAWGGEKLFF
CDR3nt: TGTGCCAGCAGCGATTCCGCGTGGGGAGGTGAAAAACTGTTTTTT

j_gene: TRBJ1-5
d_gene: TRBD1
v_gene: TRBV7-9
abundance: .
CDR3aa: CASSLDRDGNQPQHF
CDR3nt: TGTGCCAGCAGCTTGGACAGGGACGGCAATCAGCCCCAGCATTTT

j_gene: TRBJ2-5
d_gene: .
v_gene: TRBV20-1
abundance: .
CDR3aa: CSARQPDLGVLETQYF
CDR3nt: TGCAGTGCTAGGCAACCTGATCTAGGGGTGTTGGAGACCCAGTACTTC

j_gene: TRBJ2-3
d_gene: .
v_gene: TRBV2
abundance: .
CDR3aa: CASSPRDTQYF
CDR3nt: TGTGCCAGCAGTCCAAGAGATACGCAGTATTTT

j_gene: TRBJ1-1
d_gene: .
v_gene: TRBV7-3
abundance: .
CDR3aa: CTSSSQSHTEAFF
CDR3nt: TGTACCAGCAGCTCTCAGAGCCACACTGAAGCTTTCTTT

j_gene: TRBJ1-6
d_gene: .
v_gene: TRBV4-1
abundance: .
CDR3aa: CASSLARSYNSPLHF
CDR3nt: TGCGCCAGCAGCCTAGCCCGAAGCTATAATTCACCCCTCCACTTT

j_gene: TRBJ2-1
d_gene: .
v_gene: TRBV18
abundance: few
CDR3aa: CASSNRRNNEQFF
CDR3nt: TGTGCCAGCTCGAACCGAAGGAACAATGAGCAGTTCTTC

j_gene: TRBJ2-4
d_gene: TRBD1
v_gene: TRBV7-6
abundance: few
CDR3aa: CASSGQGGGNIQYF
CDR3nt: TGTGCCAGCAGCGGACAGGGGGGAGGAAACATTCAGTACTTC

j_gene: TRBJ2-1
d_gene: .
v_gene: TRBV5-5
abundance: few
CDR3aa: CASSRPRGSSYNEQFF
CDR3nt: TGTGCCAGCAGCCGCCCTCGGGGGAGCTCCTACAATGAGCAGTTCTTC

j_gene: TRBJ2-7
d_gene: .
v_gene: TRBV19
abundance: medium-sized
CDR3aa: CASSINLDTYEQYF
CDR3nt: TGTGCCAGTAGTATTAACCTAGATACCTACGAGCAGTACTTC

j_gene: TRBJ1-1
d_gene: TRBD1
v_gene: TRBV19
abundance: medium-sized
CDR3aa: CASRATGVNTEAFF
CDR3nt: TGTGCCAGTAGAGCGACAGGGGTGAACACTGAAGCTTTCTTT

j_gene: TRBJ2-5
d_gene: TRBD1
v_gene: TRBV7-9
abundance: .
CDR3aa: CASSPGGAGKETQYF
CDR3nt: TGTGCCAGCAGCCCAGGGGGCGCAGGCAAAGAGACCCAGTACTTC

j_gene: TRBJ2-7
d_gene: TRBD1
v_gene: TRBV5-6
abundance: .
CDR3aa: CASSLGDRALYEQYF
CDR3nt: TGTGCCAGCAGCTTGGGGGACAGGGCCCTCTACGAGCAGTACTTC

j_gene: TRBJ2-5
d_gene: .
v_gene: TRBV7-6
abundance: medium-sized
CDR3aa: CASSASETQYF
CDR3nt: TGTGCCAGCAGCGCCTCCGAGACCCAGTACTTC

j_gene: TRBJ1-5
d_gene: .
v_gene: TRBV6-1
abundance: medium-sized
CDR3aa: CASSVGGGQPQHF
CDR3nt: TGTGCCAGCAGTGTGGGGGGTGGGCAGCCCCAGCATTTT

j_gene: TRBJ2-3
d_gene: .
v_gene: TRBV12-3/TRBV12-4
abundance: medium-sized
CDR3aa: CASSLGPSTDTQYF
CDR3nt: TGTGCCAGCAGTTTAGGACCCAGCACAGATACGCAGTATTTT

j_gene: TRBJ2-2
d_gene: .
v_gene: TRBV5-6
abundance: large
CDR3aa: CASSLAPTGELFF
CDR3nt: TGTGCCAGCAGCTTGGCCCCCACCGGGGAGCTGTTTTTT

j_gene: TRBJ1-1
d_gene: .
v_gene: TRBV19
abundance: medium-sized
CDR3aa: CASTAIGRGVVTEAFF
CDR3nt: TGTGCCAGTACCGCGATCGGGAGGGGCGTAGTTACTGAAGCTTTCTTT

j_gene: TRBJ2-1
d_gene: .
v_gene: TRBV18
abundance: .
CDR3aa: CASSHQRPESNEQFF
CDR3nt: TGTGCCAGCTCTCACCAAAGGCCCGAGTCAAATGAGCAGTTCTTC

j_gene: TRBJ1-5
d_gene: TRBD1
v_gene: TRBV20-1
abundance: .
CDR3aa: CSASRLGQPNQPQHF
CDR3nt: TGCAGTGCTAGTCGGTTGGGACAGCCCAATCAGCCCCAGCATTTT

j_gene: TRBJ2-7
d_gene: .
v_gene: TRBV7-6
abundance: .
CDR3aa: CASSFKLLNEQYF
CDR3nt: TGTGCCAGCAGCTTTAAGTTACTGAACGAGCAGTACTTC

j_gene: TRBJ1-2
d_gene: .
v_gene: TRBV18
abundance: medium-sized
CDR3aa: CASSSLGQNYGYTF
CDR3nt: TGTGCCAGCTCTTCCTTAGGACAGAACTATGGCTACACCTTC

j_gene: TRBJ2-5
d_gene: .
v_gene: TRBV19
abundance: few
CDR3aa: CASKRALSQETQYF
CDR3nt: TGTGCCAGTAAAAGGGCCCTTTCCCAAGAGACCCAGTACTTC

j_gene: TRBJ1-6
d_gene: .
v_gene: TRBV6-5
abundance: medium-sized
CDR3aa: CASSTRDRLSSPLHF
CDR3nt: TGTGCCAGCTCTACCCGGGACCGCCTATCCTCACCCCTCCACTTT

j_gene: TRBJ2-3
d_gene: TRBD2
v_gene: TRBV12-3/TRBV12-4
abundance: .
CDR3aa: CASSLRPAGMTDTQYF
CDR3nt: TGTGCCAGCAGCCTCCGGCCAGCGGGAATGACAGATACGCAGTATTTT

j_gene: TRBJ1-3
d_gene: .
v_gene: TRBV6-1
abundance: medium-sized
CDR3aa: CASNGVGYSGNTIYF
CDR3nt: TGTGCCAGCAACGGGGTGGGTTACTCTGGAAACACCATATATTTT

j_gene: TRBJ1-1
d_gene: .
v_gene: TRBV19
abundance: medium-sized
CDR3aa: CASSVGGGYTEAFF
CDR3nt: TGTGCCAGTAGCGTTGGAGGGGGGTACACTGAAGCTTTCTTT

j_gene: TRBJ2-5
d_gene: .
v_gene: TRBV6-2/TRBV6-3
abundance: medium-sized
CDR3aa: CASNLDLIGETQYF
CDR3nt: TGTGCCAGCAACCTTGACCTCATCGGGGAGACCCAGTACTTC

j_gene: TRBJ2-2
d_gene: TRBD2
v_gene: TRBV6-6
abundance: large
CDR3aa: CASLGAGGTAVLFF
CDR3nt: TGTGCCTCGCTGGGTGCGGGGGGGACCGCTGTGCTGTTTTTT

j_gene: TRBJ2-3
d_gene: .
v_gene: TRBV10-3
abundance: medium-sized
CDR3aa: CATVMGAGTDTQYF
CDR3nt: TGTGCCACTGTCATGGGGGCAGGGACAGATACGCAGTATTTT

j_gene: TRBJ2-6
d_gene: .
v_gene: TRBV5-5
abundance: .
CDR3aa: CASSSGAGAKVLTF
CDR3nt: TGTGCCAGCAGCTCGGGGGCTGGGGCCAAAGTCCTGACTTTC

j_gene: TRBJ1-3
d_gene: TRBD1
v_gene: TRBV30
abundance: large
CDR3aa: CAWSRGQAGNTIYF
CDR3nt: TGTGCCTGGAGTAGGGGACAGGCCGGAAACACCATATATTTT

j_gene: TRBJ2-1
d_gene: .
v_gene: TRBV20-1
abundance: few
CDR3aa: CSARVPRTIYNEQFF
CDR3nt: TGCAGTGCTAGAGTCCCGCGGACGATTTACAATGAGCAGTTCTTC

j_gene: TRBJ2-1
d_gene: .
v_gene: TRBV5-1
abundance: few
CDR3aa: CASSLLGLDEQFF
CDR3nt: TGCGCCAGCAGCTTGTTGGGCTTAGATGAGCAGTTCTTC

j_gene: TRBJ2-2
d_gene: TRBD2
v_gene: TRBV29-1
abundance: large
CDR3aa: CSAKLAGGRSTGELFF
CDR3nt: TGCAGCGCAAAACTAGCGGGGGGGCGGTCCACCGGGGAGCTGTTTTTT

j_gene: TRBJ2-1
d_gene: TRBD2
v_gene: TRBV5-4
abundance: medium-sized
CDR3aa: CASSPQLTSGGVF
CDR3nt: TGTGCCAGCAGCCCACAGTTGACTAGCGGGGGGGTCTTC

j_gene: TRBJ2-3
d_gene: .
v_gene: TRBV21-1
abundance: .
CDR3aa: CASSKVGNSSTDTQYF
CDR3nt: TGTGCCAGCAGCAAGGTAGGGAATTCTAGCACAGATACGCAGTATTTT

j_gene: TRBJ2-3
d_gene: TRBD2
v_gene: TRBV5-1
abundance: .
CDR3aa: CASSLPAGGVPYTQYF
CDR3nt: TGCGCCAGCAGCTTGCCAGCGGGGGGGGTACCATATACGCAGTATTTT

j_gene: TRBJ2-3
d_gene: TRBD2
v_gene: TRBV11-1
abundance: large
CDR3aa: CASSLTSGGPRTDTQYF
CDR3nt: TGTGCCAGCAGCTTAACTAGCGGGGGGCCGAGAACAGATACGCAGTATTTT

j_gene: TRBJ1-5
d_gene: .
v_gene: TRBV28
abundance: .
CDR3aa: CASSLAGGNQPQHF
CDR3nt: TGTGCCAGCAGTTTAGCAGGCGGCAATCAGCCCCAGCATTTT

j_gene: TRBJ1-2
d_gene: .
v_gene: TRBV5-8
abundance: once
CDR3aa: CASRPQGPSAYTF
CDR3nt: TGTGCCAGCAGACCCCAGGGCCCCTCCGCCTACACCTTC